This is a list of T cell receptor beta chains from one sample in a study of T cell repertoires in cytomegalovirus infection. A single record per CDR3 protein comes from TCRdb applying MiXCR to the reads. In the table there are 550,000 to 850,000 distinct CDR3 sequences, about 33% of which are singletons. These receptors' targets are unknown. Sample: cultured PBMCs, taken from culture after CMV antigen stimulation. The source is a human donor in good health (CMV status not recorded). Some clones in this sample may be carry-over from other donors' samples. Both conserved end residues are part of each CDR3. The D gene is left open where the match is weak. Part of the rows lack a size; the others show once, few, many or a class for expanded clones.

v_gene	j_gene	abundance	d_gene	CDR3nt	CDR3aa
TRBV4-1	TRBJ2-1	NA	NA	TGCGCCAGCAGCCAAGATGGCCGTGGGACGCCCGCCTACAATGAGCAGTTCTTC	CASSQDGRGTPAYNEQFF
TRBV25-1	TRBJ1-2	NA	NA	TGTGCCAGCACCCATCCCCGGAGGGACCGAAAGGTGCTAAACTATGGCTACACCTTC	CASTHPRRDRKVLNYGYTF
TRBV5-4	TRBJ2-1	NA	TRBD1	TGTGCCAGCAGCGTGGGACAGGGGATGAATGAGCAGTTCTTC	CASSVGQGMNEQFF
TRBV12-3/TRBV12-4	TRBJ2-5	many	TRBD2	TGTGCCAGCAGTTTAAGGTTAGGGACTAGCGGAAATTTACAAGAGACCCAGTACTTC	CASSLRLGTSGNLQETQYF
TRBV25-1	TRBJ2-5	NA	NA	TGTGCCAGCCCGAAAATACACGGCAGCCAAGAGACCCAGTACTTC	CASPKIHGSQETQYF
TRBV18	TRBJ1-3	NA	NA	TGTGCCAGCTCACCGGCAGGGACCACCGTGAGTGGAAACACCATATATTTT	CASSPAGTTVSGNTIYF
TRBV7-2	TRBJ1-5	many	NA	TGTGCCAGCAGCACGAACCGGGACGCGCCCCGGGATTTT	CASSTNRDAPRDF
TRBV28	TRBJ2-1	few	NA	TGTGCCAGCAGTGTAGCCGGTGCGGGGTCATACAATGAGCAGTTCTTC	CASSVAGAGSYNEQFF
TRBV6-6	TRBJ1-2	NA	NA	TGTGCCAGCAGTTACAGCCGAAACCCTAACTATGGCTACACCTTC	CASSYSRNPNYGYTF
TRBV7-8	TRBJ2-7	many	TRBD1	TGTGCCAGCAGCCCGCGGCCAGGACAGGGCGCCTACGAGCAGTACTTC	CASSPRPGQGAYEQYF
TRBV6-2/TRBV6-3	TRBJ2-1	NA	NA	TGTGCCAGCAGATACGCGGACGGAGCGGATGAGCAGTTCTTC	CASRYADGADEQFF
TRBV12-3/TRBV12-4	TRBJ1-5	NA	NA	TGTGCCAGCACCGAAGACAGGTCAGGGCGGCCCCAGCATTTT	CASTEDRSGRPQHF
TRBV7-2	TRBJ2-5	few	TRBD2	TGTGCCAGCAGCTTAGACCCCGGCGGGGGGCAGTACTTC	CASSLDPGGGQYF
TRBV4-2	TRBJ1-2	few	NA	TGTGCCAGCAGCCAGAACAGGGCTCTCGGCTATGGCTACACCTTC	CASSQNRALGYGYTF
TRBV4-2	TRBJ1-4	NA	NA	TGTGCCAGCAGCCAAGCTTCCCGTGGGACGGATGAAAAACTGTTTTTT	CASSQASRGTDEKLFF